This T cell receptor (beta chain) was sequenced for a study of CD8 T cells in Susac syndrome. Study results and caveats: It was acknowledged in the study that its TCR sequencing and HLA analysis involved a relatively small number of individuals.

The CDR3 consists of 15 residues. The V gene lost 1 base and the J gene lost 7 bases, with 14 bases spanning the gap. Germline values: CDR1 MGHRA, CDR2 YSYEKL. After extraction with the RNeasy kit, roughly 0.45 to 1 ug of the RNA was reverse transcribed using random hexamers. With immunoSEQ multiplex PCR, TCR beta CDR3 was amplified across 54 Vbeta and 13 Jbeta. TCRdb recomputed calls from the immunoSEQ multiplex PCR reads with MiXCR, one row per CDR3 protein. The sample has 210,000 or so distinct CDR3 sequences; about 93% are singletons. Details on this clonotype: What it binds is unknown.

The chain joins TRBV4-1 to TRBJ2-1; D may be TRBD1 (5 bases). The TCR was taken from a human donor with multiple sclerosis. Sample: CD8+ T cells from PBMCs. CDR3 coding DNA: TGCGCCAGCAGCCAAGGGGGCCAACAGATTAATGAGCAGTTCTTC. Protein product: CASSQGGQQINEQFF.